The next 12 T cell receptor beta chains were all read from a single sample in a study of T cells in Graves' hyperthyroidism and ophthalmopathy. RNA transcripts were the template for amplifying TCR beta CDR3 regions. HTBI primers were used for first-round RT-PCR of the TCR CDR3. One entry per CDR3 protein, called by TCRdb with MiXCR from the multiplex PCR reads. Altogether about 680,000 distinct CDR3 sequences are present, approximately 40% being singletons, with the ten largest covering around 30%. Sequencing was done on a sample of blood. The origin of the receptors is a woman aged 40 to 50 with Graves' hyperthyroidism.

This clonotype has more than one count but fewer than ten. The rearrangement links TRBV2 to TRBJ1-1, with 7 nucleotides matching TRBD1. Germline V gene sequence: CDR1 SNHLY, CDR2 FYNNEI. Trimming at V came to 6 bases and at J to 2 bases, leaving 6 bases not matched to a gene. The CDR3 is made up of 14 amino acids. The CDR3 sequence: CASREGQLNTEAFF. The CDR3 DNA reads TGTGCCAGCAGGGAGGGACAGCTTAACACTGAAGCTTTCTTT. Combining the CDR3 with reference TRBV2 and TRBJ1-1 gives the whole variable domain EPEVTQTPSHQVTQMGQEVILRCVPISNHLYFYWYRQILGQKVEFLVSFYNNEISEKSEIFDDQFSVERPDGSNFTLKIRSTKLEDSAMYFCASREGQLNTEAFFGQGTRLTVV.

CDR3 DNA sequence: TGTGCCAGCAGCCAAGTTCAAGGGGATACGCAGTATCAGCCCCAGCATTTT. This gives the protein CASSQVQGDTQYQPQHF. The rearrangement uses TRBV7-2 and TRBJ1-5; possibly TRBD1 for D (5 bases). The CDR3 has 17 amino acids. V lost 5 bases and J lost 5, with 22 bases in between. Germline V gene data show CDR1 as SGHTA and CDR2 as FQGNSA. The whole variable domain, remainder taken from reference TRBV7-2 and TRBJ1-5, is GAGVSQSPSNKVTEKGKDVELRCDPISGHTALYWYRQSLGQGLEFLIYFQGNSAPDKSGLPSDRFSAERTGGSVSTLTIQRTQQEDSAVYLCASSQVQGDTQYQPQHFGDGTRLSIL.

This clonotype was seen at least ten times. The rearrangement uses TRBV29-1 and TRBJ2-2, with 8 bases identical to TRBD2. The germline gives CDR1 SQVTM, CDR2 ANQGSEA. The CDR3 sequence is 16 residues long. The V gene end was trimmed by 4 bases and the J gene end by 3 bases; junction bases not matched to a gene: 10. The CDR3 coding sequence is TGCAGCGTTGGCATCGGAGTAGCGGGACACACCGGGGAGCTGTTTTTT. As protein: CSVGIGVAGHTGELFF.

The gene calls are TRBV6-5 and TRBJ2-5, with 10 nucleotides matching TRBD1. Losses at the gene ends were 6 bases for V and 2 bases for J; bases not matched to a gene: 6. The germline V gene encodes CDR1 MNHEY and CDR2 SVGAGI. The CDR3 sequence is 15 residues long. The DNA for the CDR3 is TGTGCCAGCAGATTAGGGGGACAGGGGCAAGAGACCCAGTACTTC. Encoded protein: CASRLGGQGQETQYF.

Regarding this clonotype: Being one base from a much bigger clone, this may be a read error. The V gene is TRBV10-3, the J gene TRBJ1-2; TRBD1 aligns across 9 bases. The CDR3 length is 13 residues. Germline loops: CDR1 ENHRY, CDR2 SYGVKD. V dropped 5 bases and J dropped 8; count of bases not matched to a gene: 6. The CDR3 here is CAISLDGQGGYTF. The CDR3, as DNA: TGTGCCATCAGTCTAGACGGACAGGGGGGCTACACCTTC.

The gene calls are TRBV4-3 and TRBJ1-2; a weak D match, TRBD1 (5 bases). The ends were cut back, 7 bases at V and 1 base at J, with 7 bases in the middle. The CDR3 is 12 residues long. Germline V gene data show CDR1 as LGHNA and CDR2 as YSLEER. The CDR3 bases are TGCGCCAGCACAGGGTATAACTATGGCTACACCTTC. It is translated as CASTGYNYGYTF.

This clonotype appeared a few times. The chain couples TRBV12-3 or TRBV12-4 to TRBJ1-5; D is uncertain. The CDR3 consists of 15 residues. Deletions cut 8 bases from V and 1 base from J, with 15 bases between. CDR3 in DNA: TGTGCCAGCCGGACGCGGGGTGGGAGCAATCAGCCCCAGCATTTT. Encoded protein: CASRTRGGSNQPQHF.

This clonotype appeared once. J is TRBJ2-5 and V is TRBV11-2; TRBD2 is a possible D gene (5 bases). The CDR3 consists of 13 residues. Germline loops: CDR1 SGHAT, CDR2 FQNNGV. V lost 5 bases to trimming and J lost 8 bases, with 15 bases between them. The CDR3 region has the DNA TGTGCCAGCAGCACGTACACCGGGAAAACCCAGTACTTC. Protein: CASSTYTGKTQYF.

Ten or more counts support this clonotype. The chain recombines TRBV7-2 with TRBJ1-2; D call uncertain. CDR3 size: 14 residues. Germline CDR1 is SGHTA and CDR2 is FQGNSA. V was trimmed by 7 bases and J by 2 bases, leaving 14 bases between them. Written as DNA, the CDR3 is TGTGCCAGCAACAACCCGGGCCTAAACTATGGCTACACCTTC. Amino acid sequence: CASNNPGLNYGYTF.

This chain joins TRBV6-5 and TRBJ2-7; perhaps TRBD1 as D (5 bases). The CDR3 totals 13 residues. The ends were cut back, 5 bases at V and 4 bases at J, with 12 bases in the middle. Germline V gives CDR1 MNHEY, CDR2 SVGAGI. Written as DNA, the CDR3 is TGTGCCAGCAGTCACAGGTCTGGGTACGAGCAGTACTTC. It codes for CASSHRSGYEQYF.

J is TRBJ2-5 and V is TRBV6-5; TRBD2 is a possible D gene (6 bases). The CDR3 contains 15 residues. The V end was cut by 1 base, the J end by 1 base, with 10 bases between. The germline CDR1 and CDR2 sequences are MNHEY and SVGAGI. The CDR3 here is CASSYWASAQETQYF. The DNA for the CDR3 is TGTGCCAGCAGTTACTGGGCTAGCGCCCAAGAGACCCAGTACTTC.

The chain employs TRBV14 and TRBJ2-7; no reliable D call. The CDR3 length is 16 residues. V was pared by 4 bases and J by 0 bases, with 16 bases between. Germline assignment: CDR1 SGHDN and CDR2 FVKESK. CDR3 amino acids: CASSPDNRNLSYEQYF. Written as DNA, the CDR3 is TGTGCCAGCAGCCCAGACAACAGAAACCTCTCCTACGAGCAGTACTTC.